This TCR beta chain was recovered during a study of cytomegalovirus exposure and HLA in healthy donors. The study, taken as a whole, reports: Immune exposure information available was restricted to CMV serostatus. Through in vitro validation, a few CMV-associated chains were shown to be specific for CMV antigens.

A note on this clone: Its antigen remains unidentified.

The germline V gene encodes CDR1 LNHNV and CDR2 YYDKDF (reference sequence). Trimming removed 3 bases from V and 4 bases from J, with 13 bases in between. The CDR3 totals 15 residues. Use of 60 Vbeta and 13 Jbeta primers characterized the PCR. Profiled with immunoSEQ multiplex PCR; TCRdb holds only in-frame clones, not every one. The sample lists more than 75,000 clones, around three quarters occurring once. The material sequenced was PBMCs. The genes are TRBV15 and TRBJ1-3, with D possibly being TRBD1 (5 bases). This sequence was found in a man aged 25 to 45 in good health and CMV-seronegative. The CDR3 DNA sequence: TGTGCCACCAGCAGTGCTGGGGCCCTAGGAAACACCATATATTTT. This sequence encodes CATSSAGALGNTIYF.